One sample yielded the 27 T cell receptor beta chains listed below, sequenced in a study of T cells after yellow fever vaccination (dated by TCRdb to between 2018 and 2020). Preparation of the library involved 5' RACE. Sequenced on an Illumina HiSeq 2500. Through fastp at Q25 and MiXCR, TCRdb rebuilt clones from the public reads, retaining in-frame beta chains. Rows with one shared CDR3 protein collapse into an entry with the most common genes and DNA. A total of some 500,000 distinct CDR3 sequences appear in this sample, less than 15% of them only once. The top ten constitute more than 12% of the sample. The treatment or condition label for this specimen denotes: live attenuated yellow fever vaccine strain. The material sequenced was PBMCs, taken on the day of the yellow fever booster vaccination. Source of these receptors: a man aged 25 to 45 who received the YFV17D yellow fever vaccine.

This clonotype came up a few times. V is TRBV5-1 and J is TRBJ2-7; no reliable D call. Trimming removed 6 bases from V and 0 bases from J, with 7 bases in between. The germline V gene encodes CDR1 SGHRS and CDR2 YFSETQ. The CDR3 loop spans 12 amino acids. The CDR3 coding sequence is TGCGCCAGCAAGACTGACTCCTACGAGCAGTACTTC. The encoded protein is CASKTDSYEQYF.

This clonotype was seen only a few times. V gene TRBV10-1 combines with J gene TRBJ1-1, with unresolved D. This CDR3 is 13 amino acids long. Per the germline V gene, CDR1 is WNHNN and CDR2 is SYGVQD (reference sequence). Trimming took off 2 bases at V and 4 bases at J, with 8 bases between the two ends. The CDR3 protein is CASSETLGTEAFF. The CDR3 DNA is TGCGCCAGCAGTGAGACCTTAGGCACTGAAGCTTTCTTT.

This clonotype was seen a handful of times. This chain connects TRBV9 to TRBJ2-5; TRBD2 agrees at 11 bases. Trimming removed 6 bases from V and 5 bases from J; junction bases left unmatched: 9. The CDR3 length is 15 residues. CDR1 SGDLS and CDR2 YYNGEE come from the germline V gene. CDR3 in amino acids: CASTGSGRAGETQYF. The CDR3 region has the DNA TGTGCCAGCACTGGTAGCGGGAGGGCCGGCGAGACCCAGTACTTC.

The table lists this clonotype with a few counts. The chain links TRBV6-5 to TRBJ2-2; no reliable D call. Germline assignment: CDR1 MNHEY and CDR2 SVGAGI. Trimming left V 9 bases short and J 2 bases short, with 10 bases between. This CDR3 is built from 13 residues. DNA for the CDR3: TGTGCCAGTACAAGGATCAACACCGGGGAGCTGTTTTTT. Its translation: CASTRINTGELFF.

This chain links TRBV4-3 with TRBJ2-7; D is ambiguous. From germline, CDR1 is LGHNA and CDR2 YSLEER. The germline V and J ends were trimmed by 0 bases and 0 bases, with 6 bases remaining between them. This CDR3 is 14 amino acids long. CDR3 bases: TGCGCCAGCAGCCAAGATCGGTTCTCCTACGAGCAGTACTTC. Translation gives CASSQDRFSYEQYF.

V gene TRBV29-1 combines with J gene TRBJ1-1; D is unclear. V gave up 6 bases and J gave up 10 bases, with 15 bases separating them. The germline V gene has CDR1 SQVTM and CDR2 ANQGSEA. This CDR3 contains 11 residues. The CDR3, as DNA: TGCAGCGTAGCGGACCGCCAAAGAGCTTTCTTT. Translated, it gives CSVADRQRAFF.

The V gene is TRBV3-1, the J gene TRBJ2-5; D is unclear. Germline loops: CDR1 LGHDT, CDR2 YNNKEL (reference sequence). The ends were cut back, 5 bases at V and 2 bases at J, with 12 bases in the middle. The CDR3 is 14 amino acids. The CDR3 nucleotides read TGTGCCAGCAGCAACGTCGTGGGGCAAGAGACCCAGTACTTC. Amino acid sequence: CASSNVVGQETQYF.

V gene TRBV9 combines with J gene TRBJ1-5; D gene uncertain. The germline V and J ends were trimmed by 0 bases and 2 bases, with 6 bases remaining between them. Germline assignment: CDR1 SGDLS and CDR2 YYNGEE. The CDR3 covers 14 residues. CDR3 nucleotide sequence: TGTGCCAGCAGCGTAGGCCCTGGCAATCAGCCCCAGCATTTT. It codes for CASSVGPGNQPQHF.

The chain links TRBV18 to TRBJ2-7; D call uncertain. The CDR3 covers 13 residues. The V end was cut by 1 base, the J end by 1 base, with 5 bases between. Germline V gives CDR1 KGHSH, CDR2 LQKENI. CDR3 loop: CASSPLVSYEQYF. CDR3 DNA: TGTGCCAGCTCACCACTGGTGTCCTACGAGCAGTACTTC.

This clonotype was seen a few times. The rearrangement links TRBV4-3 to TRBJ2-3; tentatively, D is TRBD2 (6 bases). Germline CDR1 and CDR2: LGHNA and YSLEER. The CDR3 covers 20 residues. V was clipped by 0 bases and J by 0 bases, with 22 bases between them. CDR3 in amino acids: CASSQDLIGGGRTSTDTQYF. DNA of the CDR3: TGCGCCAGCAGCCAAGATCTGATTGGGGGAGGACGAACAAGCACAGATACGCAGTATTTT.

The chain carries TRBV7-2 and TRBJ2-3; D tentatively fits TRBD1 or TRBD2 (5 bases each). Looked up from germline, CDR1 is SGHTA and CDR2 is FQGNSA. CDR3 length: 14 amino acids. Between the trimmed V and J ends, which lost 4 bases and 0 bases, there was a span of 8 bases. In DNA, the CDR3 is TGTGCCAGCAGCTGGGACCCCAGCACAGATACGCAGTATTTT. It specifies CASSWDPSTDTQYF.

The CDR3 bases are TGTGCCACCAGCAGAGATCGGTTCGGGGGGGGAGAGCAGTACTTC. Encoded protein: CATSRDRFGGGEQYF. The chain uses TRBV15 and TRBJ2-7; the match to TRBD2 covers 8 bases. V lost 0 bases, J lost 7 bases, and 8 bases stayed unmatched. Germline assignment: CDR1 LNHNV and CDR2 YYDKDF (reference sequence). CDR3 length: 15 amino acids.

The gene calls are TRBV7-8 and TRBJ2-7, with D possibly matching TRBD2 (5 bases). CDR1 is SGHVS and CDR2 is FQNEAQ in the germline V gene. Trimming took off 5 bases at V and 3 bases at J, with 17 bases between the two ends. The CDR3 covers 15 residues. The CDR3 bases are TGTGCCAGCAGCCCAGTGTCGCATCGGGGCTACGAGCAGTACTTC. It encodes CASSPVSHRGYEQYF.

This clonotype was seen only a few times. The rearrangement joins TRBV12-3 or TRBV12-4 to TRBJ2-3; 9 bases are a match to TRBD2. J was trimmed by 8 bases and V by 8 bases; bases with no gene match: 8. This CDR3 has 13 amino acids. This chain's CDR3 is CASFTAGGLTQYF. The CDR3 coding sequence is TGTGCCAGCTTTACGGCGGGGGGGCTTACGCAGTATTTT.

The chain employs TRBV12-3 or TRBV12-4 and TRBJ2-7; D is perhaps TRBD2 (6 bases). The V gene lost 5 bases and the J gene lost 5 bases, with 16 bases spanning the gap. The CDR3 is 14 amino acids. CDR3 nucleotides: TGTGCCAGCAGTCTCCGCGCGGGGAACCACGAGCAGTACTTC. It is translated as CASSLRAGNHEQYF.

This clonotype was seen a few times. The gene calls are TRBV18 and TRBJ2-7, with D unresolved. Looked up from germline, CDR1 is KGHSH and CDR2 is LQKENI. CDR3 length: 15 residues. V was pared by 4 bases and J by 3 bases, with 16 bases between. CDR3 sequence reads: CASSQTFLQNYEQYF. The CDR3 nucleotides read TGTGCCAGCTCACAGACTTTTTTACAAAACTACGAGCAGTACTTC.

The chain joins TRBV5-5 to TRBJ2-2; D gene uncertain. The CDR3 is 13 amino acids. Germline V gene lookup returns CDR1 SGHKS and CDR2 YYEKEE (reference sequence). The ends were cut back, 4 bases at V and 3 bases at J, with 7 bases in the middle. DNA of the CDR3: TGTGCCAGCAGCGAAAGGCACACCGGGGAGCTGTTTTTT. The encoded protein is CASSERHTGELFF.

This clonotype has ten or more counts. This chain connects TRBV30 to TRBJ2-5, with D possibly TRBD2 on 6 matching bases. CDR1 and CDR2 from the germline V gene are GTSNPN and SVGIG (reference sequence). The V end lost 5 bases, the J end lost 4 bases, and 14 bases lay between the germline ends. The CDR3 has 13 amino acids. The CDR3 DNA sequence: TGTGCCTGGCGAGGGGCGGGAATAGAGACCCAGTACTTC. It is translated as CAWRGAGIETQYF. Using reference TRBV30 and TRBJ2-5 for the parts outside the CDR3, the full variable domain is SQTIHQWPATLVQPVGSPLSLECTVEGTSNPNLYWYRQAAGRGLQLLFYSVGIGQISSEVPQNLSASRPQDRQFILSSKKLLLSDSGFYLCAWRGAGIETQYFGPGTRLLVL.

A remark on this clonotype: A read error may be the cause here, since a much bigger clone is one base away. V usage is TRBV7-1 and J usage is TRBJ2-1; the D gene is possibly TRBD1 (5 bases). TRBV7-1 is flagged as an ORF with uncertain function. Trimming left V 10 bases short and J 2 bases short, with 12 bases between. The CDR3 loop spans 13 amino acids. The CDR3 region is CAMGHPAYNEQFF. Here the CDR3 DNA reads TGTGCCATGGGGCACCCAGCCTACAATGAGCAGTTCTTC.

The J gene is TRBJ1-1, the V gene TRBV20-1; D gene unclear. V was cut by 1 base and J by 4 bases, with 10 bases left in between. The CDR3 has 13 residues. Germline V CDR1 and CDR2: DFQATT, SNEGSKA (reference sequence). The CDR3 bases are TGCAGTGCTAGAGCTGAGGATGCCACTGAAGCTTTCTTT. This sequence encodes CSARAEDATEAFF.

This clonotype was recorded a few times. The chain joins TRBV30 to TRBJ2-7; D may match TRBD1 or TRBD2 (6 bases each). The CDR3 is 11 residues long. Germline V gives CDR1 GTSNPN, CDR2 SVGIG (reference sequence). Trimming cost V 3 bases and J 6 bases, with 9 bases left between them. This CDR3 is CAWSRGREQYF. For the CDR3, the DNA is TGTGCCTGGAGCCGGGGGCGCGAGCAGTACTTC.

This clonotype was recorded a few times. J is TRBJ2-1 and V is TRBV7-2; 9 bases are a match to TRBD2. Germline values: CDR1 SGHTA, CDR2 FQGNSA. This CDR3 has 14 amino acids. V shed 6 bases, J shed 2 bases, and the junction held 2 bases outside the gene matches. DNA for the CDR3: TGTGCCAGCAGTCGACTAGCGGCCTACAATGAGCAGTTCTTC. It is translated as CASSRLAAYNEQFF.

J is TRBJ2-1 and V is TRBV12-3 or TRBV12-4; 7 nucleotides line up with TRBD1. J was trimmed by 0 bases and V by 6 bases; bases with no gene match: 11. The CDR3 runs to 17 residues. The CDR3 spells CASRPPTDRSSYNEQFF. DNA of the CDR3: TGTGCCAGCAGGCCTCCCACGGACAGGAGCTCCTACAATGAGCAGTTCTTC.

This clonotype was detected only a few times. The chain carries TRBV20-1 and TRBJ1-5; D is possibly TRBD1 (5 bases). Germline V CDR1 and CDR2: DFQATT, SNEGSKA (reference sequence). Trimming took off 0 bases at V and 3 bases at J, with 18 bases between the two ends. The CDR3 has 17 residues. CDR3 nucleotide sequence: TGCAGTGCTAGAGATTGGGCAGGGAAGGGAGACAATCAGCCCCAGCATTTT. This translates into CSARDWAGKGDNQPQHF.

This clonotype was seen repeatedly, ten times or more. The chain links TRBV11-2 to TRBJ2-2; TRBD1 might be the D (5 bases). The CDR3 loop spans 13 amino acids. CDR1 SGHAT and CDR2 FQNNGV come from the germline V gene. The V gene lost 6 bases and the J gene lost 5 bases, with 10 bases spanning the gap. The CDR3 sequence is CASSIQVTGELFF. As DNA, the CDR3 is TGTGCCAGCAGTATACAGGTTACCGGGGAGCTGTTTTTT.

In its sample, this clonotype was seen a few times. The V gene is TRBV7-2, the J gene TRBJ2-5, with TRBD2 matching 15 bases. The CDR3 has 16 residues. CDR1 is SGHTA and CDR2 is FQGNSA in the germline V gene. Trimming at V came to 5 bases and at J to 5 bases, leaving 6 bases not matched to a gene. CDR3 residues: CASSPGLAGGLETQYF. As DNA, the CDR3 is TGTGCCAGCAGCCCCGGACTAGCGGGAGGGCTGGAGACCCAGTACTTC.

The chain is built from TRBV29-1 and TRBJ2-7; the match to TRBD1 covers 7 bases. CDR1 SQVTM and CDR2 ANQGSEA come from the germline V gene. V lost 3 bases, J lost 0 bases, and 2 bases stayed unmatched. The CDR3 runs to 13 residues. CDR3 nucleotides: TGCAGCGTTGACGGGACAGTCTCCTACGAGCAGTACTTC. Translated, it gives CSVDGTVSYEQYF.